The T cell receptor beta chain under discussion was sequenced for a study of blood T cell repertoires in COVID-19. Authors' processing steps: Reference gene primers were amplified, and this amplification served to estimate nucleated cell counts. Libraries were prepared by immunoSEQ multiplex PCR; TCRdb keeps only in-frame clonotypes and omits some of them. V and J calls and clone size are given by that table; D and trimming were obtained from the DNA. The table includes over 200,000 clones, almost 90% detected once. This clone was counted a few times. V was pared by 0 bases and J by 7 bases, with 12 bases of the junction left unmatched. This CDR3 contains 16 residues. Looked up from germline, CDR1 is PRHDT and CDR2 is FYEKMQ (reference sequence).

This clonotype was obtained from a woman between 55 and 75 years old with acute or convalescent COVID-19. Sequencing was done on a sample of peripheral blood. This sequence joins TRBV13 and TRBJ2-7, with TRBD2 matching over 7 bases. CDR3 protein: CASSLGWAGVPKEQYF. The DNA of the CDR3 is TGTGCCAGCAGCTTAGGCTGGGCGGGAGTTCCTAAAGAGCAGTACTTC.